The rows below give T cell receptor beta chains drawn from one sample of a study of human versus mouse CDR3 diversity and MHC coevolution. Produced via immunoSEQ multiplex PCR; TCRdb's table is partial and in-frame only. Of some 82,000 clones in the sample, around 95% were seen once. Sequencing was performed on naive CD4+ T cells from blood. The receptors originated from a person between 30 and 69 years old in good health. Each CDR3 is given with its conserved first and last residue. The D gene is left open where the match is weak. Expanded clones are given a class, and other clones once, few, many or no size at all.

j_call	clone_size	d_call	v_call	cdr3_nt	cdr3_aa
TRBJ1-5	NA	NA	TRBV11-2	TGTGCCAGCAGCTACGCAACAGGGATCGATCAGCCCCAGCATTTT	CASSYATGIDQPQHF
TRBJ2-1	NA	TRBD2	TRBV7-9	TGTGCCAGCAGCTTAGGTAACCTAGCGGGGGGGCTGGCTGAGCAGTTCTTC	CASSLGNLAGGLAEQFF
TRBJ1-2	NA	TRBD1	TRBV7-2	TGTGCCAGCAGCGCCTACAGGGGGCCTTTCTATGGCTACACCTTC	CASSAYRGPFYGYTF
TRBJ1-5	NA	NA	TRBV7-2	TGTGCCAGCAGCTTAGGAATCGGCAGGGACAATCAGCCCCAGCATTTT	CASSLGIGRDNQPQHF
TRBJ2-1	NA	NA	TRBV28	TGTGCCAGCAATCTTGGGGGGAGCTCCTACAATGAGCAGTTCTTC	CASNLGGSSYNEQFF
TRBJ2-5	NA	NA	TRBV7-2	TGTGCCAGCAGCTGGGCCCTGGACAGCCAAGAGACCCAGTACTTC	CASSWALDSQETQYF
TRBJ1-2	NA	TRBD1	TRBV19	TGTGCCAGTAGTACCTTGACAGGGCCGTACTATGGCTACACCTTC	CASSTLTGPYYGYTF
TRBJ2-1	NA	NA	TRBV27	TGTGCCAGCAGTTTGGGGGAGGAACCCTACAATGAGCAGTTCTTC	CASSLGEEPYNEQFF
TRBJ1-2	NA	TRBD1	TRBV27	TGTGCCAGCACCATTCGGGGACAGGGGGCGAACTATGGCTACACCTTC	CASTIRGQGANYGYTF
TRBJ1-2	once	NA	TRBV19	TGTGCCAGCCGTCTTGGCGGGTATGGCTACACCTTC	CASRLGGYGYTF
TRBJ1-2	NA	TRBD1	TRBV9	TGTGCCAGCAGCGTAGAACCAGGGGGCTATGGCTACACCTTC	CASSVEPGGYGYTF
TRBJ1-1	once	TRBD1	TRBV25-1	TGTGCCAGCAGTGAACGGGGGACAGGGGATACTGAAGCTTTCTTT	CASSERGTGDTEAFF
TRBJ2-7	NA	NA	TRBV5-1	TGCGCCAGCAGCTTCCTCGTGGGCCCCACCTACGAGCAGTACTTC	CASSFLVGPTYEQYF
TRBJ2-1	NA	TRBD1	TRBV6-5	TGTGCCAGCAATTACTGGGGACAGAGGGATAATGAGCAGTTCTTC	CASNYWGQRDNEQFF
TRBJ1-4	NA	NA	TRBV4-2	TGTGCCAGCAGCCAAGAGGGCAACCTCGCAACTAATGAAAAACTGTTTTTT	CASSQEGNLATNEKLFF
TRBJ2-5	NA	NA	TRBV6-5	TGTGCCAGCAGGAACGACAGGCCCCCCAGGGAGACCCAGTACTTC	CASRNDRPPRETQYF
TRBJ1-1	NA	NA	TRBV13	TGTGCCAGCAGCTCCGGGACAAGTACCCTGAATGCTTTCTTT	CASSSGTSTLNAFF
TRBJ2-7	once	TRBD2	TRBV6-5	TGTGCCAGCAGTTACTCGGCGGGAGGAACGGGTGAGGAGCAGTACTTC	CASSYSAGGTGEEQYF
TRBJ2-7	NA	NA	TRBV5-4	TGTGCCAGCAGCTTCGACTCCGGACTCCAGTACTTC	CASSFDSGLQYF
TRBJ2-5	NA	TRBD1	TRBV28	TGTGCCAGCAGCCACGGGACAGGGGGAGAGACCCAGTACTTC	CASSHGTGGETQYF
TRBJ2-7	NA	NA	TRBV11-2	TGTGCCAGCAGTCTAGGAGGGGCCGCGCAGTACTTC	CASSLGGAAQYF
TRBJ2-1	NA	NA	TRBV28	TGTGCCAGCAGTCCCCCGTTCAGGATCTACAATGAGCAGTTCTTC	CASSPPFRIYNEQFF
TRBJ2-7	NA	TRBD2	TRBV7-2	TGTGCCAGCAGCTTAGCGACTAGCGGGGTCCCCTACGAGCAGTACTTC	CASSLATSGVPYEQYF
TRBJ2-7	NA	NA	TRBV27	TGTGCCAGCAGACCCTCTCAGGGTTTCGGTGGCAACGAGCAGTACTTC	CASRPSQGFGGNEQYF
TRBJ1-1	NA	TRBD1	TRBV6-5	TGTGCCAGCAGTTACGACAGGGTATTTGCTGAAGCTTTCTTT	CASSYDRVFAEAFF
TRBJ2-5	NA	NA	TRBV5-1	TGCGCCAGCAGCTTGGGGACACACCAAGAGACCCAGTACTTC	CASSLGTHQETQYF
TRBJ1-1	NA	NA	TRBV9	TGTGCCAGCAGCGTACAGGGACTTTCTGAAGCTTTCTTT	CASSVQGLSEAFF
TRBJ2-5	NA	NA	TRBV30	TGTGCCTGGAGTCCTGGGACACTCACGGGGGAGACCCAGTACTTC	CAWSPGTLTGETQYF
TRBJ2-7	NA	NA	TRBV11-2	TGTGCCAGCAGCCCCCGACAGAGATACACAAGCTCCTACGAGCAGTACTTC	CASSPRQRYTSSYEQYF
TRBJ1-1	NA	TRBD1	TRBV5-4	TGTGCCAGCAGCTTGGGCGGACAGGGAATAGGAACTGAAGCTTTCTTT	CASSLGGQGIGTEAFF
TRBJ1-2	NA	TRBD1	TRBV30	TGTGCCTGGAGTGAGGGACAGGGCGGTGGCTACACCTTC	CAWSEGQGGGYTF
TRBJ2-1	NA	NA	TRBV30	TGTGCCTGGAGTCCCCACAGGGCGGCTGAGCAGTTCTTC	CAWSPHRAAEQFF
TRBJ1-5	NA	TRBD1	TRBV7-3	TGTGCCAGCAGCTTGACGGGGACAGGCAATCAGCCCCAGCATTTT	CASSLTGTGNQPQHF
TRBJ2-5	NA	NA	TRBV15	TGTGCCACCAGCAGAGGGCAGTACCTGGAGACCCAGTACTTC	CATSRGQYLETQYF
TRBJ1-2	NA	NA	TRBV28	TGTGCCAGCAGGCGGACAGTCTATGGCTACACCTTC	CASRRTVYGYTF
TRBJ2-3	NA	TRBD1	TRBV14	TGTGCCAGCAGCGACAGGGTTAGTTTGGATACGCAGTATTTT	CASSDRVSLDTQYF
TRBJ1-2	NA	NA	TRBV9	TGTGCCAGCAGCGTAGACCCCTCCGGACAGAACTATGGCTACACCTTC	CASSVDPSGQNYGYTF
TRBJ1-3	NA	NA	TRBV6-6	TGTGCCAGCAGTGATCCGCTACTAAGAAACACCATATATTTT	CASSDPLLRNTIYF
TRBJ2-2	NA	TRBD1	TRBV28	TGTGCCAGCAGGAGGACAGGGGGCACCGGGGAGCTGTTTTTT	CASRRTGGTGELFF
TRBJ2-5	NA	TRBD2	TRBV19	TGTGCCAGTAGTATAGAGGGGGAGCTAGCGGGAGTCGAGACCCAGTACTTC	CASSIEGELAGVETQYF
TRBJ1-6	NA	NA	TRBV27	TGTGCCAGCAGTTTAACCCTAAATTCACCCCTCCACTTT	CASSLTLNSPLHF
TRBJ2-1	NA	NA	TRBV7-2	TGTGCCAGCAGCCGGACTGGGTATGAGCAGTTCTTC	CASSRTGYEQFF
TRBJ1-4	NA	NA	TRBV7-3	TGTGCCAGCAGCCGTGGTCCGGCGGAAACTAATGAAAAACTGTTTTTT	CASSRGPAETNEKLFF
TRBJ1-1	few	NA	TRBV7-9	TGTGCCAGCAGCTTGGCAGAGAACACTGAAGCTTTCTTT	CASSLAENTEAFF
TRBJ2-3	NA	TRBD2	TRBV11-2	TGTGCCAGCAGCTTAGATCCTCCAGGAGGGACTAGCGTCACAGATACGCAGTATTTT	CASSLDPPGGTSVTDTQYF
TRBJ2-5	NA	NA	TRBV9	TGTGCCAGCAGCGTAGGAGGAGGTGCCGAGACCCAGTACTTC	CASSVGGGAETQYF
TRBJ2-5	once	TRBD1	TRBV9	TGTGCCAGCAGCAAGGGACAGCAAGAGACCCAGTACTTC	CASSKGQQETQYF
TRBJ2-7	once	NA	TRBV5-1	TGCGCCAGCAGCTTGGAGCTAGCCGTTTACAACGAGCAGTACTTC	CASSLELAVYNEQYF
TRBJ1-3	NA	NA	TRBV29-1	TGCAGCGCCGACAGAGACTCTGGAAACACCATATATTTT	CSADRDSGNTIYF
TRBJ2-7	NA	TRBD2	TRBV4-2	TGTGCCAGCAGCCAAACCTCTAGCGGGAGGGCCGAGCAGTACTTC	CASSQTSSGRAEQYF
TRBJ1-4	NA	NA	TRBV6-1	TGTGCCAGCAGTTCCCCCAGGATTGCTAATGAAAAACTGTTTTTT	CASSSPRIANEKLFF
TRBJ2-1	NA	TRBD1	TRBV7-9	TGTGCCAGCAGCCCCGGGACAGAGTTCTCCTACAATGAGCAGTTCTTC	CASSPGTEFSYNEQFF